This T cell receptor beta chain was obtained from a study of blood T cell repertoires in COVID-19. Study as a whole: T cells, B-cell-depleted T cells, or PBMCs provided the cDNA or gDNA that served as material.

This clone has just one count. V was clipped by 1 base and J by 0 bases, with 12 bases between them. The CDR3 spans 16 residues. CDR1 and CDR2 from the germline V gene are SGHVS and FNYEAQ. TCRdb keeps only in-frame clones here, not all; method: immunoSEQ multiplex PCR. The data contain approximately 210,000 clones, around nine tenths of them singletons. This sequence originates from a woman aged 40 to 50 with acute or convalescent COVID-19. This chain links TRBV7-6 with TRBJ1-1, with D unclear. The sample consisted of peripheral blood. CDR3 sequence: CASSLGQASMNTEAFF. CDR3 nucleotide sequence: TGTGCCAGCAGCTTAGGGCAGGCTTCGATGAACACTGAAGCTTTCTTT.